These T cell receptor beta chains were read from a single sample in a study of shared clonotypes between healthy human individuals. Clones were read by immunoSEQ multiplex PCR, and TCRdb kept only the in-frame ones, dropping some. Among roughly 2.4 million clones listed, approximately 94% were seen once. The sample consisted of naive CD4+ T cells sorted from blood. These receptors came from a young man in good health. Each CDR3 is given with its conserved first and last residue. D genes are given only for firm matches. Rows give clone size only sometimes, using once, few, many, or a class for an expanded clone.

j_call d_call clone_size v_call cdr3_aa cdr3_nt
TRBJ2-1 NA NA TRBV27 CASSPTAVYEQFF TGTGCCAGCAGTCCAACAGCTGTCTATGAGCAGTTCTTC
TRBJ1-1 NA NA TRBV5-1 CASSSGRQNTEAFF TGCGCCAGCAGCTCGGGACGTCAAAACACTGAAGCTTTCTTT
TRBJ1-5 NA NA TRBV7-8 CASSSTHQPQHF TGTGCCAGCAGCTCGACACATCAGCCCCAGCATTTT
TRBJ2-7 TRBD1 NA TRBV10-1 CASSTGQTPHEQYF TGCGCCAGCAGCACGGGACAGACTCCCCACGAGCAGTACTTC
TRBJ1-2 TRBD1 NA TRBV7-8 CASSFSKTGGDYGYTF TGTGCCAGCAGCTTCAGCAAGACAGGGGGCGACTATGGCTACACCTTC
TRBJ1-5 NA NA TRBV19 CASSSSRDQPQHF TGTGCCAGTAGTAGTAGCAGGGATCAGCCCCAGCATTTT
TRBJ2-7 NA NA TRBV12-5 CASATSYEQYF TGTGCTAGTGCGACTAGCTACGAGCAGTACTTC
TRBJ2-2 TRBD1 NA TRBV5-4 CASSHEGTANTGELFF TGTGCCAGCAGCCACGAAGGGACAGCTAACACCGGGGAGCTGTTTTTT
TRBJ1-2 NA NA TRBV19 CASSMGGGGYTF TGTGCCAGTAGTATGGGCGGGGGAGGCTACACCTTC
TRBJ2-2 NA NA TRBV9 CASTAGGVNTGELFF TGTGCCAGCACCGCTGGGGGAGTGAACACCGGGGAGCTGTTTTTT
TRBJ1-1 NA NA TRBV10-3 CAISESGPGVEAFF TGTGCCATCAGTGAGTCTGGGCCCGGGGTTGAAGCTTTCTTT
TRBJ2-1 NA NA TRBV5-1 CASSLGAGVFNEQFF TGCGCCAGCAGCTTGGGTGCAGGGGTATTCAATGAGCAGTTCTTC
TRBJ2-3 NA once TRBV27 CASSSPFIGDIYYTDTQYF TGTGCCAGCAGTTCCCCGTTTATTGGGGACATATATTACACAGATACGCAGTATTTT
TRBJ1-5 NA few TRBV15 CATRGQFEREPQHF TGTGCCACCAGAGGGCAGTTCGAGAGAGAGCCCCAGCATTTT
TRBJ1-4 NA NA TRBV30 CAWSVPWVPGEKLFF TGTGCCTGGAGTGTACCTTGGGTGCCAGGGGAAAAACTGTTTTTT
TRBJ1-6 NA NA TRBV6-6 CASRRTDHNSPLHF TGTGCCAGCAGAAGGACCGACCACAATTCACCCCTCCACTTT
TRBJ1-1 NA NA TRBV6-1 CASSELNRDTEAFF TGTGCCAGCAGTGAATTAAACAGGGACACTGAAGCTTTCTTT
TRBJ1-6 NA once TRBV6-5 CASADSGVNSPLHF TGTGCCAGCGCCGACTCGGGGGTTAATTCACCCCTCCACTTT
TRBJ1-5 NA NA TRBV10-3 CAISDGHSTNQPQHF TGTGCCATCAGTGATGGACACTCAACCAATCAGCCCCAGCATTTT
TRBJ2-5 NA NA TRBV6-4 CASSPGQGETQYF TGTGCCAGCAGTCCGGGACAAGGGGAGACCCAGTACTTC
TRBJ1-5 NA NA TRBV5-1 CASSLDGVNQPQHF TGCGCCAGCAGCTTGGATGGGGTAAATCAGCCCCAGCATTTT
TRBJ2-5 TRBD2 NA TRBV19 CASSIDLGTSRGETQYF TGTGCCAGTAGTATAGATCTGGGGACTAGCAGAGGGGAGACCCAGTACTTC
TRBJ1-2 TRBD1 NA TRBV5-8 CASSLARNLQGAYGYTF TGTGCCAGCAGCTTGGCGAGGAACCTACAGGGGGCCTATGGCTACACCTTC
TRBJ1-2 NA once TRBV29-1 CSVSGQYFYGYTF TGCAGCGTTTCAGGACAGTACTTCTATGGCTACACCTTC
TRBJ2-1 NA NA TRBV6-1 CASRLPLEQFF TGTGCCAGCAGGCTACCGCTGGAGCAGTTCTTC
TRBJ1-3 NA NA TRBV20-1 CSAPDGNTIYF TGCAGTGCCCCGGATGGAAACACCATATATTTT
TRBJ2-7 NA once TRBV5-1 CASSLAPGYEQYF TGCGCCAGCAGCTTGGCTCCCGGCTACGAGCAGTACTTC
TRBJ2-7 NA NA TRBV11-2 CASSLDLVYEQYF TGTGCCAGCAGCTTAGACCTAGTCTACGAGCAGTACTTC
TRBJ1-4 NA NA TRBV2 CASSGGEKLFF TGTGCCAGCAGTGGAGGTGAAAAACTGTTTTTT
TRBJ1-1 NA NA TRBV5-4 CASSLPNQGTEAFF TGTGCCAGCAGCTTGCCCAACCAGGGCACTGAAGCTTTCTTT
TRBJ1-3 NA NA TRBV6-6 CASNVGNTIYF TGTGCCAGCAATGTGGGAAACACCATATATTTT
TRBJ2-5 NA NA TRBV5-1 CASSLLGFEETQYF TGCGCCAGCAGCTTGTTGGGATTTGAAGAGACCCAGTACTTC
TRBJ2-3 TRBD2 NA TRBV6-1 CASSEEPAGGWNTQYF TGTGCCAGCAGTGAAGAACCAGCGGGAGGTTGGAATACGCAGTATTTT
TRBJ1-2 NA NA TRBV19 CASISTLWSGDGYTF TGTGCCAGTATATCCACCCTCTGGTCAGGGGATGGCTACACCTTC
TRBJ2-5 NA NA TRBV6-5 CASSYPGAGETQYF TGTGCCAGCAGCTACCCGGGAGCGGGAGAGACCCAGTACTTC
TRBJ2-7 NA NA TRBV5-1 CASSLVTASYEQYF TGCGCCAGCAGCTTGGTTACGGCCTCCTACGAGCAGTACTTC
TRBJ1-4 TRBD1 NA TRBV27 CASSLDRVRGEKLFF TGTGCCAGCAGCCTTGACAGGGTTCGAGGGGAAAAACTGTTTTTT
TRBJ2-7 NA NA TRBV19 CATPPSERGSYEQYF TGTGCCACTCCCCCCTCGGAAAGAGGCTCCTACGAGCAGTACTTC
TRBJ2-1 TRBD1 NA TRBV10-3 CAIMGQGAGNEQFF TGTGCCATCATGGGACAGGGGGCCGGGAATGAGCAGTTCTTC
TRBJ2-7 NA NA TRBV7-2 CASSPPSYVYEQYF TGTGCCAGCAGCCCTCCCTCTTATGTCTACGAGCAGTACTTC